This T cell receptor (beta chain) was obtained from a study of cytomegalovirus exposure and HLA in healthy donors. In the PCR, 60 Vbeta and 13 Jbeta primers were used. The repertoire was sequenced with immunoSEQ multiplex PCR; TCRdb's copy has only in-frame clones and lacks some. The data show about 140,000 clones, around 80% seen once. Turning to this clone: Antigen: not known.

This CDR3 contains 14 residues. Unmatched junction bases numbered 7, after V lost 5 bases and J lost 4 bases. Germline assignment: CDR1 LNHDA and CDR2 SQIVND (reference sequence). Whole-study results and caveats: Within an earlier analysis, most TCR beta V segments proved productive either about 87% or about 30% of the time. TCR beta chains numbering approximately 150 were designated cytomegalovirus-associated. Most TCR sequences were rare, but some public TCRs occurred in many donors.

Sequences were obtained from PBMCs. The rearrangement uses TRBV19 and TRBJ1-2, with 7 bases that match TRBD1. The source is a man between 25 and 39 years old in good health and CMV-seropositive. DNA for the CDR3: TGTGCCAGTAGTCTCCGACAGGGAGTCTATGGCTACACCTTC. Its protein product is CASSLRQGVYGYTF.